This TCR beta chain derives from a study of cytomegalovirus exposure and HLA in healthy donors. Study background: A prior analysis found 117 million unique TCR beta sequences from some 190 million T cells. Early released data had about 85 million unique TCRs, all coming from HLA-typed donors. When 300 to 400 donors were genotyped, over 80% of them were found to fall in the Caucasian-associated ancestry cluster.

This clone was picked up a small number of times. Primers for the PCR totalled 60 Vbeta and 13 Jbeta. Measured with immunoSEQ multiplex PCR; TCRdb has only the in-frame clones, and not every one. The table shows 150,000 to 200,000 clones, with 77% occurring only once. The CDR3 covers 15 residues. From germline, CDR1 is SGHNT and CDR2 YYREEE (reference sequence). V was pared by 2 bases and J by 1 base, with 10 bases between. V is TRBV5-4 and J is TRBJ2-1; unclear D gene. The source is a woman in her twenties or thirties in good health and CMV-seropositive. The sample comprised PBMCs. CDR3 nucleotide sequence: TGTGCCAGCAGCTTAAGGCTAGGTTCCTACAATGAGCAGTTCTTC. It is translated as CASSLRLGSYNEQFF.